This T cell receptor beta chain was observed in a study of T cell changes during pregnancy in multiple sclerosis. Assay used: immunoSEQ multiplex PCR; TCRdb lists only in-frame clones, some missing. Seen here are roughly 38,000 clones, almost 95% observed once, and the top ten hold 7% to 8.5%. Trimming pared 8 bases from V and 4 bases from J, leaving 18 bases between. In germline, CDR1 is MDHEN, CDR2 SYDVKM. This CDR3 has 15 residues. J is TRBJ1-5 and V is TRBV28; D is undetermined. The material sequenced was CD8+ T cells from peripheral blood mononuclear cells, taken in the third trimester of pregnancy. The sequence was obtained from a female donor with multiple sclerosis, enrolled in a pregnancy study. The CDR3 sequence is CASASPGSRNQPQHF. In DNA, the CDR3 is TGTGCCAGCGCCTCGCCGGGGTCACGAAATCAGCCCCAGCATTTT.